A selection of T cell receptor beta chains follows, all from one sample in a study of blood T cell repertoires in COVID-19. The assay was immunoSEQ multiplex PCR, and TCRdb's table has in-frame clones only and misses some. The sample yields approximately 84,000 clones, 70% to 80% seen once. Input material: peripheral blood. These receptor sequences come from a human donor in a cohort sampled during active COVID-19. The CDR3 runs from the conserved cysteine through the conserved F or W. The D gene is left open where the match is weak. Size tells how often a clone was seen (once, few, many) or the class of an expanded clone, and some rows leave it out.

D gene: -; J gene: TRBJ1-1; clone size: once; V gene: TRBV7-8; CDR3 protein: CASSSHQGYTEAFF; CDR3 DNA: TGTGCCAGCAGCTCCCATCAGGGGTACACTGAAGCTTTCTTT
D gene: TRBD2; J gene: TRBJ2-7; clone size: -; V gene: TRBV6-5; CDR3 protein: CARGTSGWYEQYF; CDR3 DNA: TGTGCCAGAGGGACTAGCGGGTGGTACGAGCAGTACTTC
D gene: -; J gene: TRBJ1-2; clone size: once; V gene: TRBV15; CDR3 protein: CATSRVGREVYGYTF; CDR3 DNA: TGTGCCACCAGCAGAGTGGGCAGGGAGGTATATGGCTACACCTTC
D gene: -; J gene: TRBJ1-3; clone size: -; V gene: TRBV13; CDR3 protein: CASSVTGPSGNTIYF; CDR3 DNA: TGTGCCAGCAGCGTTACAGGGCCCTCTGGAAACACCATATATTTT
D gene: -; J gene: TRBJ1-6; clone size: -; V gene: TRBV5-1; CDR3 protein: CASSLSGTTSQSPLHF; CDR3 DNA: TGCGCCAGCAGCTTGTCCGGGACAACCTCCCAATCACCCCTCCACTTT
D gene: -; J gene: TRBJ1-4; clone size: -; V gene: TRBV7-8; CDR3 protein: CASSSRRGTTNEKLFF; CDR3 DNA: TGTGCCAGCAGCTCCCGTCGGGGGACAACTAATGAAAAACTGTTTTTT
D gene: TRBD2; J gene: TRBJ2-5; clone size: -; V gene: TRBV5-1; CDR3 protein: CASSLAPTSASGKQETQYF; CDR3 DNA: TGCGCCAGCAGCTTGGCCCCGACTAGCGCCTCGGGGAAGCAAGAGACCCAGTACTTC
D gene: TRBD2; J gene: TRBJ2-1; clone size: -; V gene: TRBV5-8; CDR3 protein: CASSLAPSGGYNEQFF; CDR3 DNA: TGTGCCAGCAGCTTGGCCCCGAGCGGGGGATACAATGAGCAGTTCTTC
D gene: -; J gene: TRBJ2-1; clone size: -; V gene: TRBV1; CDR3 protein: CTSGRASGSTASYNEQFF; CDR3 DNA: TGCACCAGCGGTAGGGCTAGCGGGAGTACGGCGTCCTACAATGAGCAGTTCTTC
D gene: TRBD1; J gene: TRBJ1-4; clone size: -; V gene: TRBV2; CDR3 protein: CASSTTGDRRKLFF; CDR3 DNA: TGTGCCAGCAGTACGACAGGGGATAGGAGAAAACTGTTTTTT
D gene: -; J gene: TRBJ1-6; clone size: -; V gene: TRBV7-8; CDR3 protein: CASSLAGRSSSPLHF; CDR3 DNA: TGTGCCAGCAGCTTAGCGGGGCGATCTAGTTCACCCCTCCACTTT
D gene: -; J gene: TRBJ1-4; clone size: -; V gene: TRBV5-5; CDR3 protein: CASSGGGNEKLFF; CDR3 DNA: TGTGCCAGCAGTGGTGGGGGGAACGAAAAACTGTTTTTT
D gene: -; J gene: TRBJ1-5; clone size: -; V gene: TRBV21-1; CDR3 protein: CASSLGTYQPQHF; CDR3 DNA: TGTGCCAGCAGCCTCGGGACTTATCAGCCCCAGCATTTT
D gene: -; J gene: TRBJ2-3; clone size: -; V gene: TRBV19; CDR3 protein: CASSTPPGGSSTDTQYF; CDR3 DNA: TGTGCCAGTAGTACCCCCCCAGGGGGGAGTAGCACAGATACGCAGTATTTT
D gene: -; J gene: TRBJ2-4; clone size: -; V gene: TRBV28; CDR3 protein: CASTLRGAKGNIQYF; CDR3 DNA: TGTGCCAGCACACTACGTGGGGCCAAGGGGAACATTCAGTACTTC
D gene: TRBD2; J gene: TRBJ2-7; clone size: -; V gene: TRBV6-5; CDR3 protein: CASRPGTSGKYEQYF; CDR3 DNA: TGTGCCAGCAGGCCAGGGACTAGCGGGAAATACGAGCAGTACTTC